This T cell receptor beta chain is from a study of cytomegalovirus exposure and HLA in healthy donors (dated by TCRdb to the late 2010s). As for the study more broadly: An earlier analysis of several hundred of the donors reported 250 to 350 Gb of sequence data and some 100 million unique TCR beta sequences from 150 million to 200 million T cells. Approximately 300 gigabases of sequencing data and approximately 92 million unique TCR sequences made up an early release that covered 640 HLA-typed donors. Of the roughly 400 genotyped donors, over 80% were placed in the genetic ancestry cluster associated with self-reported Caucasian donors. The aim of the study was to test whether cataloging public T cell receptors could identify signatures of past pathogen exposure. The T cell repertoires of several hundred subjects were profiled by immunosequencing and related to cytomegalovirus serostatus. In addition to the first cohort of 666 subjects, a separate validation cohort of approximately 130 different subjects was used. To predict cytomegalovirus infection status, the study combined high-throughput TCR immunosequencing, statistical association of individual TCRs with disease status, and machine learning. A later analysis re-examined previously published TCR beta repertoires from more than 550 donors and added high-resolution HLA genotyping to investigate patterns of TCR occurrence. In the later analysis, no new phenotypic data were used to find candidate immune exposures; instead, reliance was placed on TCR beta sequences and their occurrence across donors. An earlier analysis of around 640 of the donors used high-throughput TCR beta sequencing to judge whether each TCR beta V gene segment behaved as functional or pseudogenic. Donor age, sex, ethnicity and CMV serostatus were collected together with the repertoire data. In a later genetic analysis, genome-wide SNP genotypes for 398 of the 666 donors were used, and that subset was treated as a discovery cohort. Every repertoire in the discovery cohort had been generated on one and the same sequencing platform. HLA typing covered class I and class II loci at four-digit resolution. Typing coverage differed by locus: A, B, C, DRB1 and DQB1 were typed in roughly 629-630 donors, DQA1 in about 510, DPA1 in 600 to 610, and DPB1 in 472. Five DR-DQ haplotypes were handled as single units for association and clustering, since linkage in the cohort was strong. Across around 400 genotyped donors of the cohort, an average of about 240,000 unique TCR beta nucleotide sequences per donor were sequenced, and roughly a sixth of those sequences were non-productive. What the authors observed across the whole study: Most TCR sequences were observed very rarely across donors, whereas some public TCRs were present in many individuals. A cluster of highly shared sequence variants was judged likely to be a technical artifact of the sequencing pipeline. A later genetic analysis reported fewer N-insertions in productive TCRs among donors in an Asian-associated ancestry cluster than the roughly 720-donor mean. A further reported finding was that TCR beta sequences accurately predicted the HLA-A and HLA-B alleles for most subjects in the first cohort. Three of the identified cytomegalovirus-associated TCR beta chains were confirmed in vitro to be specific for cytomegalovirus antigens. For the cohort, immune exposure information was limited to CMV serostatus. Cytomegalovirus status was reported to be diagnosed by the classifier with high specificity and sensitivity in both the original and validation cohorts. Broadly in line with IMGT annotations, most TCR beta V segments showed up in productive rearrangements about 87% or about 30% of the time in an earlier analysis of about 500 of the donors. In a later analysis, the rate of TCR association differed among HLA loci, with DRB1 alleles having the most associated TCRs and HLA-C alleles having the fewest. An association between a missense DCLRE1C variant and V-gene and J-gene trimming of TCR beta chains was found in a later genetic analysis and replicated in an independent cohort. Sequencing depth was assumed to be roughly uniform across donors in the presence/absence analyses, though that assumption may not hold. Because some donors lacked HLA typing at each locus, the association tests relied only on the typed subset. Only TCR beta chains were sequenced in this cohort, and the absence of alpha or paired-chain data limited detectable features. In a later analysis, HLA-associated TCR beta chains were found to be more clonally expanded and to have lower generation probabilities than equally common non-associated chains. A later analysis associated around 16,000 TCR beta sequences with specific HLA alleles at a false discovery rate of 0.05. The study gave a list of some 150 TCR beta chains associated with cytomegalovirus. Most CMV-associated TCR beta chains appeared to be HLA-restricted in a later analysis, and the HLA associations seemed to be driven largely by CMV exposure. Several of the top co-occurrence clusters appeared to be linked to parvovirus B19, influenza, CMV and Epstein-Barr virus, according to a later analysis. The authors suggested that the approach could potentially be extended to other disease states and immunological phenotypes. Linkage disequilibrium might explain the correlated functional status among segregating V segments, but an unknown experimental factor could not be ruled out. Because counts were too low, about 18 rarely observed V segments, including chromosome 9 orphons, were left out of the earlier analysis of approximately 500 of the donors. The 87-base-pair reads could not distinguish some IMGT-functional V segments, including TRBV6-2 and TRBV6-3, so those segments were excluded. When HLA alleles, especially DR and DQ, strongly co-occurred, TCR associations were difficult to assign to individual alleles.

With respect to this clone: The specificity of this receptor is unknown. No clone much larger than this one lies a single base away; base qualities are absent.

Library preparation was by the immunoSEQ multiplex PCR assay. A mixture of 60 forward primers for TCR Vbeta segments and 13 reverse primers for TCR Jbeta segments was used in the multiplex PCR. Amplification of the CDR3 region of rearranged TCR beta genes was performed with a multiplex PCR assay on genomic DNA. The Illumina HiSeq System was used to sequence the amplified TCR beta libraries as 87-base-pair reads. The authors processed their data as follows. A later analysis counted tens of millions of unique TCR beta chains across the 550 to 700 repertoires, and approximately 11 million of these chains were shared by at least two donors. To remove PCR and sequencing errors, raw reads were error-corrected and collapsed into unique sequences using a nearest-neighbor algorithm that merged closely related sequences. To assign V, D and J gene segments, CDR3 sequences were aligned to IMGT reference sequences. Each retained sequence needed at least a six-nucleotide match to both a V gene segment and a J gene segment. A rearrangement was called productive if the CDR3 had no stop codons and remained in frame with V and J, and every other rearrangement was called non-productive. Following IMGT convention, CDR3 was defined as the stretch from the second conserved V-encoded cysteine to the conserved J-encoded phenylalanine. The earlier analysis of about 610 of the donors excluded sequences that lacked an unambiguous match to a single V gene segment. An earlier analysis of around 600 of the donors classified V segments as functional when productive rearrangements were above 56.7% and as segregating when the standard deviation between donors was above 5%. A statistical classification framework was developed to diagnose cytomegalovirus status using the catalog of TCR beta chain sequences. In a later analysis, TCR nucleotide sequences were compared against IMGT/GENE-DB human TR gene sequences so that V and J genes could be assigned. Using the TCRdist pipeline, a later analysis assigned CDR3 sequences along with most-parsimonious VDJ recombination scenarios. A later analysis defined each TCR beta chain by its CDR3 amino acid sequence plus V-gene family, and excluded reads lacking a unique V-gene family. As a way to deal with suspected cross-contamination and a sequencing artifact, a later analysis dropped 592 nucleotide sequences that were highly shared and had low generation probability. A later analysis calculated a clonal expansion index for each public chain from normalized within-repertoire ranks of inferred template counts. In a later analysis, generation probabilities were computed with a VDJ recombination model fitted to out-of-frame rearrangements, and the resulting probabilities were checked against IGoR. A later analysis scored TCR-TCR, TCR-HLA and TCR-CMV co-occurrence with hypergeometric tests, applying a repertoire-size bias correction to TCR pairs. A later analysis estimated false discovery rates by permuting HLA or CMV assignments 20 times. In a later analysis, co-occurring TCRs were grouped with DBSCAN, and TCRdist sequence similarity was added when clustering was performed within HLA-allele-positive subsets. Co-occurrence clustering excluded repertoires with fewer than 30,000 or more than 120,000 public chains, plus five with anomalous nucleotide sharing. TCRdb's version of the immuneACCESS table is confined to in-frame rearrangements and falls short of the full clone set. An unresolved V gene accounts for under half of the shortfall where checked; the remainder is of unknown origin. Clone size and V and J calls were adopted from that table, with D and trimming inferred from the DNA. The sample includes about 120,000 clones, with roughly 80% observed a single time. The top ten clones comprise around 1.4% of the sample.

Taken from the germline V gene, the CDR1 and CDR2 loops are KGHSH and LQKENI. There are 14 amino acids in the CDR3, from cysteine to phenylalanine inclusive. The entry retains the CDR3 DNA only, 42 bases that are in frame from base 1. The germline V and J ends show losses of 4 bases and 1 base respectively, and no gene match explains 1 base of the junction. The cohort was made up of 666 healthy bone marrow donors. At the time of sampling, every cohort member was nominally healthy, though immune exposures that went unrecorded were likely present. The donor was CMV seronegative and belonged to the group of around 400 seronegative cohort members. Every donor gave a peripheral blood sample, and the peripheral blood mononuclear cells from that sample were used for TCR beta sequencing. Genomic DNA extraction from the blood cell samples was performed with the Qiagen DNeasy Blood Extraction Kit.

This clonotype was obtained from a young woman in good health and CMV-seronegative. Sequenced input: PBMCs. Rearrangement joined TRBV18 to TRBJ1-5, with 7 bases aligning to TRBD1. The CDR3 corresponds to CASSQDRSNQPQHF. The DNA reads as follows: TGTGCCAGCTCACAGGACAGGAGCAATCAGCCCCAGCATTTT.